These 5 T cell receptor beta chains were sequenced from one sample in a study of tumor and adjacent non-tumor tissue in lung cancer. The library came from three nested PCR rounds adapted from ARM-PCR protocols. Using its own MiXCR run on the multiplex PCR reads, TCRdb lists one record per CDR3 protein. The profile covers under 75,000 distinct CDR3 sequences, with 55% to 70% appearing a single time and 25% to 35% taken by the ten largest. No cell sorting was done before RNA was extracted from the tissue. The normal lung tissue was taken more than 3 cm from the tumor edge. Source material: distant non-tumor lung tissue. The receptors were sampled from a woman aged 45-60 years with non-small cell lung cancer.

On this clonotype: A read error may explain this, as a much larger clone is one base away. V gene TRBV10-3 combines with J gene TRBJ2-1; D unclear. CDR1 and CDR2 (germline): ENHRY, SYGVKD. The CDR3 has 16 residues. The CDR3 DNA sequence: TGTGCCATCTCCGACTTCAGCTACAACTCCTACTATGAGCAGTTCTTC. This gives the protein CAISDFSYNSYYEQFF.

A word on this clonotype: A read error is possible here, since a much larger clone lies one base away. This chain links TRBV4-1 with TRBJ2-1; D remains ambiguous. The germline V gene has CDR1 MGHRA and CDR2 YSYEKL. The length of the CDR3 is 16 residues. In DNA, the CDR3 is TGCGCCAGCAGCCAAGTCTTCCGCCCCTCCTACAATGAGCAGTCCTTC. Protein product: CASSQVFRPSYNEQSF.

For this clonotype: An end of the junction differs from the germline gene, which may be a read error. V is TRBV7-8 and J is TRBJ1-2, with D possibly matching TRBD1 (5 bases). Germline V gene sequence: CDR1 SGHVS, CDR2 FQNEAQ. This CDR3 region has 15 residues. DNA of the CDR3: TGTGCCAGCAACCACGAGGGGTCCTCTAACTGTGGCTACACCTTC. Its translation is CASNHEGSSNCGYTF.

Concerning this clonotype itself: Its ends do not fully match the called genes, so a read error is possible. V usage is TRBV6-5 and J usage is TRBJ2-5, with TRBD2 as a possible D gene (6 bases). The CDR3 runs 15 residues. The V gene's germline CDR1 is MNHEY and CDR2 SVGAGI. The CDR3 loop reads CASNYGLTPGETQHF. Here the CDR3 DNA reads TGTGCCAGCAATTATGGCCTCACCCCGGGAGAGACCCAGCACTTC.

This clonotype showed up many times. The rearrangement uses TRBV20-1 and TRBJ2-1, with D tentatively TRBD1 or TRBD2 (5 bases each). Trimming left V 1 base short and J 9 bases short, with 16 bases between. Germline lookup yields CDR1 DFQATT and CDR2 SNEGSKA (reference sequence). The CDR3 is made up of 14 amino acids. The CDR3 region has the DNA TGCAGTGCTAGAGCCGCGGGTCAGAGGGGTGAGCAGTTCTTC. Its protein is CSARAAGQRGEQFF.